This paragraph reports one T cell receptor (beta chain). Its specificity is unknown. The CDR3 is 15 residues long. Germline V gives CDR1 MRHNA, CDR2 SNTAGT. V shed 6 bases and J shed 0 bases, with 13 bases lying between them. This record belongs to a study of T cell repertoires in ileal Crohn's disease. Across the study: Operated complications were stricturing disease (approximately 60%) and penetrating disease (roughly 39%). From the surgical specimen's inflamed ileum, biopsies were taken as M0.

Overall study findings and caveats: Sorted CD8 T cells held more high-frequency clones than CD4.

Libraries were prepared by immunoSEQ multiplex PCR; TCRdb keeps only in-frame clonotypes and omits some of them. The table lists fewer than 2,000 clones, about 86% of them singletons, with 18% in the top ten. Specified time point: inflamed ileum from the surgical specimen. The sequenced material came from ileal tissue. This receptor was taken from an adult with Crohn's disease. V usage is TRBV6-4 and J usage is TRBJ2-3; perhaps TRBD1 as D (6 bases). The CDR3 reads CASSAQGGSTDTQYF. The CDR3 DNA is TGTGCCAGCAGCGCACAGGGCGGGAGCACAGATACGCAGTATTTT.